This record looks at one T cell receptor (beta chain) sequence and its context. What it binds is unknown. This sample stems from a study of memory CD4+ T cells and cytomegalovirus serostatus. In the authors' workflow: After removing out-of-frame reads, approximately 2 million distinct TCRbeta sequences remained. Here immunoSEQ multiplex PCR was the method, and the copy in TCRdb shows in-frame clones only, minus some. V and J calls and clone size are copied from that table; D and trimming were computed from the DNA. Of tens of thousands of clones listed, under 85% are singletons. This CDR3 is built from 12 residues. The V end was cut by 5 bases, the J end by 5 bases, with 8 bases between. CDR1 and CDR2 from the germline V gene are SNHLY and FYNNEI. Single viable CD3+CD4+CD8-CD45RO+ cells were sorted as the memory CD4+ T cells. General observations from the study: The CMV-associated TCR signature appears largely within the CD4+ memory repertoire. Repertoires predicted CMV serostatus with median bootstrapped AUC of about 0.94. Each of approximately 73 CMV-associated TCRbeta sequences occurred in one to five individuals.

The chain employs TRBV2 and TRBJ2-3; no firm D call. The sequenced sample was memory CD4+ T cells from blood. The receptor was derived from an adult in good health and CMV-seronegative. The CDR3 sequence is CASSRDLDTQYF. Here the CDR3 DNA reads TGTGCCAGCAGTCGAGATCTAGATACGCAGTATTTT.